The 25 T cell receptor beta chains listed next were all sequenced from one sample in a study of cytomegalovirus exposure and HLA in healthy donors. The PCR contained 60 Vbeta and 13 Jbeta primers. Generated by immunoSEQ multiplex PCR, the TCRdb table keeps only in-frame clones and is missing some. Among roughly 100,000 clones listed, over 75% were seen once. The source material was PBMCs. The origin of the receptors is a woman aged 35 to 49 in good health and CMV-seropositive.

The chain couples TRBV27 to TRBJ2-2; the match to TRBD2 covers 12 bases. CDR3 length equals 17 residues. CDR1 and CDR2 (germline): MNHEY, SMNVEV (reference sequence). V shed 5 bases, J shed 5 bases, and the junction held 9 bases outside the gene matches. CDR3 loop: CASSPRLAGVRTGELFF. The CDR3 DNA is TGTGCCAGCAGTCCGCGACTAGCGGGAGTTCGTACCGGGGAGCTGTTTTTT.

The genes are TRBV4-1 and TRBJ1-2; TRBD1 matches at 7 bases. From germline, CDR1 is MGHRA and CDR2 YSYEKL. The CDR3 consists of 14 residues. V dropped 3 bases and J dropped 2; count of bases not matched to a gene: 3. CDR3 residues: CASSHETGNYGYTF. The CDR3 DNA follows: TGCGCCAGCAGCCACGAGACAGGGAACTATGGCTACACCTTC.

This chain joins TRBV11-3 and TRBJ2-1, with 7 bases identical to TRBD2. The germline V gene has CDR1 SGHNT and CDR2 YENEEA. The CDR3 length is 16 residues. V was pared by 5 bases and J by 4 bases, with 11 bases of the junction left unmatched. CDR3 protein: CASSVGLAESYNEQFF. In DNA form, the CDR3 reads TGTGCCAGCAGCGTTGGTCTAGCGGAGTCTTACAATGAGCAGTTCTTC.

V and J are TRBV11-2 and TRBJ1-1; 8 nucleotides match TRBD1. V was pared by 5 bases and J by 8 bases, with 10 bases of the junction left unmatched. Germline V gives CDR1 SGHAT, CDR2 FQNNGV. The length of the CDR3 is 14 residues. The DNA for the CDR3 is TGTGCCAGCAGCCCAGGTCTGACAGGGGCGGAAGCTTTCTTT. Protein: CASSPGLTGAEAFF.

This chain connects TRBV9 to TRBJ2-3, with D tentatively TRBD1 (5 bases). Germline V lookup: CDR1 SGDLS, CDR2 YYNGEE. The CDR3 sequence is 16 residues long. V lost 6 bases and J 1 base, leaving 18 bases between the germline ends. The CDR3, as DNA: TGTGCCAGCACCCTAGGGGAAGTATTGCGCACAGATACGCAGTATTTT. Translated: CASTLGEVLRTDTQYF.

This clone turned up a few times. This rearrangement joins TRBV10-3 to TRBJ2-1; TRBD1 might be the D (5 bases). Trimming removed 6 bases at V and 2 bases at J, with 11 bases between. The CDR3 is 14 residues long. The germline gives CDR1 ENHRY, CDR2 SYGVKD. The CDR3 is CAISDREPYNEQFF. The CDR3 coding sequence is TGTGCCATCAGCGACAGAGAGCCCTACAATGAGCAGTTCTTC.

This clone was detected once. The chain has TRBV4-2 and TRBJ1-2, with D uncertain. Germline V gives CDR1 LGHNA, CDR2 YNFKEQ. Deletions cut 4 bases from V and 0 bases from J, with 12 bases between. CDR3 length: 15 residues. Here the CDR3 DNA reads TGTGCCAGCAGCCTCGGAGGTACCGCTAACTATGGCTACACCTTC. It translates to CASSLGGTANYGYTF.

This rearrangement joins TRBV2 to TRBJ2-1; 11 bases map to TRBD1. With V trimmed by 7 bases and J by 7 bases, 6 bases remained unmatched. The length of the CDR3 is 14 residues. Germline V gives CDR1 SNHLY, CDR2 FYNNEI. The CDR3 bases are TGTGCCAGCAACGGACAGGGGGCATGGAATGAGCAGTTCTTC. Translation: CASNGQGAWNEQFF.

The J gene is TRBJ2-2, the V gene TRBV5-1, with TRBD1 matching 8 bases. Germline assignment: CDR1 SGHRS and CDR2 YFSETQ. The CDR3 is 15 amino acids. Trimming took 4 bases from V and 5 from J; bases not matched to a gene: 7. CDR3 in DNA: TGCGCCAGCAGCGTGGACAGGGTGTCTACCGGGGAGCTGTTTTTT. This translates into CASSVDRVSTGELFF. The complete variable domain, with remaining parts taken from reference TRBV5-1 and TRBJ2-2, reads KAGVTQTPRYLIKTRGQQVTLSCSPISGHRSVSWYQQTPGQGLQFLFEYFSETQRNKGNFPGRFSGRQFSNSRSEMNVSTLELGDSALYLCASSVDRVSTGELFFGEGSRLTVL.

The chain has TRBV7-9 and TRBJ1-1; no reliable D call. Germline lookup yields CDR1 SEHNR and CDR2 FQNEAQ (reference sequence). V lost 5 bases and J lost 4, with 14 bases in between. This CDR3 region has 14 residues. The CDR3 DNA sequence: TGTGCCAGCAGCCGCACGGAGCTAACCACTGAAGCTTTCTTT. Its protein product is CASSRTELTTEAFF.

V gene TRBV7-2 combines with J gene TRBJ2-2; TRBD2 is a possible D gene (5 bases). V dropped 1 base and J dropped 7 bases, with 13 bases sitting between them. The V gene's germline CDR1 is SGHTA and CDR2 FQGNSA. The CDR3 is 15 residues long. The CDR3 protein is CASSLVRSGVGELFF. The CDR3, as DNA: TGTGCCAGCAGCTTAGTAAGGAGCGGAGTCGGGGAGCTGTTTTTT. The full variable domain, its missing parts supplied by reference TRBV7-2 and TRBJ2-2, is GAGVSQSPSNKVTEKGKDVELRCDPISGHTALYWYRQSLGQGLEFLIYFQGNSAPDKSGLPSDRFSAERTGGSVSTLTIQRTQQEDSAVYLCASSLVRSGVGELFFGEGSRLTVL.

J is TRBJ2-1 and V is TRBV9, with 11 bases lining up with TRBD2. There are 15 residues in the CDR3. V shed 4 bases and J 4 bases; nucleotides not matched to a gene: 4. Looked up from germline, CDR1 is SGDLS and CDR2 is YYNGEE. The CDR3 sequence is CASSPGTSGYNEQFF. As DNA, the CDR3 is TGTGCCAGCAGCCCCGGGACTAGCGGATACAATGAGCAGTTCTTC.

This clone was seen a handful of times. This chain joins TRBV18 and TRBJ1-1; 9 positions agree with TRBD1. The CDR3 has 16 amino acids. CDR1 is KGHSH, CDR2 LQKENI, per germline. The V and J ends lost 0 bases and 5 bases, in that order; junction bases with no gene match: 7. Written as DNA, the CDR3 is TGTGCCAGCTCACCACCGTCCACAGGGGGCATAACTGAAGCTTTCTTT. Residues: CASSPPSTGGITEAFF.

This clone was seen once. CDR3 sequence: CASSLGGAPGNQPQHF. The CDR3 DNA is TGTGCCAGCAGCTTGGGTGGGGCCCCGGGCAATCAGCCCCAGCATTTT. The rearrangement joins TRBV5-8 to TRBJ1-5; tentative D call: TRBD1 (5 bases). The V end lost 0 bases, the J end lost 2 bases, and 12 bases lay between the germline ends. Germline V gene lookup returns CDR1 SGHTS and CDR2 YDEGEE. The CDR3 spans 16 residues.

The gene calls are TRBV28 and TRBJ1-4; 12 bases align to TRBD1. The CDR3 sequence is 15 residues long. After removal of 3 bases from V and 7 bases from J, the junction contained 3 bases not matched to a gene. Germline V gene sequence: CDR1 MDHEN, CDR2 SYDVKM. CDR3 sequence: CASSFPGQGAEKLFF. The CDR3, as DNA: TGTGCCAGCAGTTTTCCGGGACAGGGGGCTGAAAAACTGTTTTTT. Based on the CDR3 plus reference TRBV28 and TRBJ1-4, the full variable domain is DVKVTQSSRYLVKRTGEKVFLECVQDMDHENMFWYRQDPGLGLRLIYFSYDVKMKEKGDIPEGYSVSREKKERFSLILESASTNQTSMYLCASSFPGQGAEKLFFGSGTQLSVL.

The CDR3 reads CASSDRLFGTSSTGELFF. CDR3 nucleotide sequence: TGTGCCAGCAGTGACCGATTATTCGGGACTAGCAGCACCGGGGAGCTGTTTTTT. This chain uses TRBV2 with TRBJ2-2, with 9 positions matching TRBD2. Germline trimming cut 3 bases from V and 4 bases from J; bases unmatched to any gene: 12. The germline gives CDR1 SNHLY, CDR2 FYNNEI. The CDR3 is 18 amino acids.

The sample holds a few counts of this clone. The chain uses TRBV11-2 and TRBJ2-7, with 10 bases matching TRBD1. Germline CDR1 and CDR2: SGHAT and FQNNGV. J was trimmed by 6 bases and V by 5 bases; bases with no gene match: 10. This CDR3 contains 15 residues. CDR3 in amino acids: CASSMGQGILSEQYF. CDR3 coding DNA: TGTGCCAGCAGCATGGGACAGGGGATTCTTTCCGAGCAGTACTTC.

The chain employs TRBV7-9 and TRBJ1-5; 7 bases line up with TRBD1. This CDR3 has 15 residues. V was clipped by 5 bases and J by 3 bases; unmatched bases: 7. The germline CDR1 and CDR2 sequences are SEHNR and FQNEAQ (reference sequence). CDR3 DNA: TGTGCCAGCAGCCCGAGTGGGACAGACAATCAGCCCCAGCATTTT. This translates into CASSPSGTDNQPQHF.

V and J are TRBV28 and TRBJ1-2; 7 bases fit TRBD1. The CDR3 covers 16 residues. The V and J ends lost 4 bases and 4 bases, in that order; junction bases with no gene match: 12. Germline lookup yields CDR1 MDHEN and CDR2 SYDVKM. This CDR3 reads CASSSLGGRDSYGYTF. DNA of the CDR3: TGTGCCAGCAGTTCCCTGGGGGGAAGGGACAGCTATGGCTACACCTTC.

The chain uses TRBV10-3 and TRBJ1-2, with TRBD1 as a possible D gene (5 bases). V gave up 0 bases and J gave up 4 bases, with 12 bases separating them. Germline CDR1 is ENHRY and CDR2 is SYGVKD. The CDR3 contains 15 residues. This CDR3 reads CAISESGGTAYGYTF. The CDR3 region has the DNA TGTGCCATCAGTGAGTCCGGGGGGACGGCCTATGGCTACACCTTC.

The rearrangement links TRBV5-1 to TRBJ1-2; 7 bases agree with TRBD1. The CDR3 loop spans 14 amino acids. Germline CDR1 reads SGHRS; CDR2 reads YFSETQ. Losses at the gene ends were 3 bases for V and 4 bases for J; bases not matched to a gene: 6. CDR3 sequence: CASSYMTGSYGYTF. DNA for the CDR3: TGCGCCAGCAGCTATATGACAGGGAGCTATGGCTACACCTTC.

Note on this clone: A junction end diverges from the germline sequence, so it may reflect a read error. The chain carries TRBV28 and TRBJ1-5; D gene unclear. CDR1 is MDHEN and CDR2 is SYDVKM in the germline V gene. The CDR3 is 15 amino acids. The CDR3 sequence: CASSLGRRWNQSQHF. CDR3 DNA: TGTGCCAGCAGTTTAGGACGGAGGTGGAATCAGTCCCAGCATTTT.

The chain couples TRBV19 to TRBJ1-1, with 10 bases lining up with TRBD1. Germline-derived CDR1 and CDR2 are LNHDA and SQIVND (reference sequence). The CDR3 has 17 residues. The V segment lost 3 bases and the J segment 0 bases; nucleotides outside the gene matches: 7. The CDR3 is CASSILGTGDLNTEAFF. The CDR3 DNA follows: TGTGCCAGTAGTATTCTAGGGACAGGGGATTTGAACACTGAAGCTTTCTTT.

The chain uses TRBV5-1 and TRBJ1-1; TRBD1 matches at 11 bases. CDR3 length equals 17 residues. Unmatched junction bases numbered 10, after V lost 0 bases and J lost 6 bases. Germline V gives CDR1 SGHRS, CDR2 YFSETQ. This chain's CDR3 is CASSLGLDRGLRAEAFF. The CDR3 DNA follows: TGCGCCAGCAGCTTGGGTTTGGACAGGGGGCTAAGGGCTGAAGCTTTCTTT. The variable domain in full, completed from reference TRBV5-1 and TRBJ1-1, reads KAGVTQTPRYLIKTRGQQVTLSCSPISGHRSVSWYQQTPGQGLQFLFEYFSETQRNKGNFPGRFSGRQFSNSRSEMNVSTLELGDSALYLCASSLGLDRGLRAEAFFGQGTRLTVV.

V usage is TRBV11-3 and J usage is TRBJ1-4; perhaps TRBD1 as D (5 bases). Trimming shortened V by 5 bases and J by 6 bases, and 16 bases separated the two germline ends. From germline, CDR1 is SGHNT and CDR2 YENEEA. The CDR3 is 15 residues long. This CDR3 reads CASSAWGGLDEKLFF. CDR3 nucleotide sequence: TGTGCCAGCAGCGCCTGGGGGGGTTTAGATGAAAAACTGTTTTTT.